The T cell receptor beta chain under discussion was sequenced for a study of vaccination and CD4 T cells after COVID-19. Across the study: Researchers treated cells with overlapping spike peptides taken from SARS-CoV-2, HCoV-NL63, HCoV-OC43 and HCoV-229E. General study findings and limits: Relatively small numbers of convalescent patients were studied, with no early post-infection timepoints included.

Germline lookup yields CDR1 LNHDA and CDR2 SQIVND (reference sequence). J lost 1 base, V lost 8 bases, and 11 bases had no gene match. The CDR3 runs 16 residues. The Oncomine TCR Beta short-read assay sequenced DNA from cultured CD4+ T cells. TCRdb analysed the PCR reads with MiXCR anew, one entry per CDR3 protein. This table holds under 20,000 distinct CDR3 sequences, 38% found once. The treatment here: approximately nine-day PBMC culture with coronavirus spike peptide pools or control peptides (ViraFEST assay). This clonotype was picked up a small number of times. Its antigen is as yet unknown. The sequencing sample was made of cultured CD4+ T cells from blood. This sequence was found in a human donor with COVID-19. The V gene is TRBV19, the J gene TRBJ1-5, with 7 positions matching TRBD1. The CDR3 DNA reads as TGTGCCAGTGACGACAGGGCCCCGAGCAGCAATCAGCCCCAGCATTTT. Protein sequence: CASDDRAPSSNQPQHF. The full variable domain, in which reference TRBV19 and TRBJ1-5 provide the parts outside the CDR3, is DGGITQSPKYLFRKEGQNVTLSCEQNLNHDAMYWYRQDPGQGLRLIYYSQIVNDFQKGDIAEGYSVSREKKESFPLTVTSAQKNPTAFYLCASDDRAPSSNQPQHFGDGTRLSIL.